Detailed here is one T cell receptor beta chain. Germline CDR1 SGHTA, CDR2 FQGTGA. Trimming at V came to 1 base and at J to 0 bases, leaving 7 bases not matched to a gene. The CDR3 totals 19 residues. The sample is drawn from a study of T cells in tuberculosis. Adolescents were screened for latent TB by skin test and IGRA. Sequencing used immunoSEQ multiplex PCR; TCRdb keeps in-frame clones, though not all of them. The profile covers tens of thousands of clones, with about 89% appearing a single time and roughly 2% taken by the ten largest. The sample consisted of PBMCs. The TCR was taken from a donor aged 10 to 29 with latent tuberculosis or without tuberculosis infection. This chain uses TRBV7-3 with TRBJ2-1, with 12 positions matching TRBD2. CDR3 amino acids: CASSLMALAGGGSYNEQFF. DNA for the CDR3: TGTGCCAGCAGCTTAATGGCGCTAGCGGGAGGGGGCTCCTACAATGAGCAGTTCTTC.